These 32 T cell receptor beta chains were all obtained from the same sample, sequenced in a study of blood T cell repertoires in COVID-19. The data were produced by immunoSEQ multiplex PCR, yet TCRdb's version contains in-frame clones alone and is incomplete. This sample carries approximately 92,000 clones, about three quarters of them seen once, and the ten largest clones take about 8.7%. The sequenced sample was peripheral blood. These receptors all come from a man in his fifties who had recovered from COVID-19.

The chain joins TRBV28 to TRBJ2-7, with D perhaps matching TRBD1 (6 bases). The CDR3 contains 14 residues. V lost 6 bases, J lost 0 bases, and 12 bases lay in between. CDR1 and CDR2 (germline): MDHEN, SYDVKM. The CDR3 nucleotides read TGTGCCAGCAGGGCTACAGGGAACTCCTACGAGCAGTACTTC. It codes for CASRATGNSYEQYF.

The rearrangement uses TRBV6-5 and TRBJ2-1, with D perhaps TRBD1 (5 bases). Germline V gene lookup returns CDR1 MNHEY and CDR2 SVGAGI. The V end lost 1 base, the J end lost 3 bases, and 13 bases lay between the germline ends. The CDR3 spans 16 residues. CDR3 DNA: TGTGCCAGCAGTTACTTCAGGGATACCAGCTACAATGAGCAGTTCTTC. Protein product: CASSYFRDTSYNEQFF.

V is TRBV14 and J is TRBJ1-2; tentative D call: TRBD1 (6 bases). The CDR3 loop spans 15 amino acids. V shed 4 bases and J shed 5 bases, with 17 bases lying between them. Germline V gene sequence: CDR1 SGHDN, CDR2 FVKESK. The DNA of the CDR3 is TGTGCCAGCAGCCCCATGGCAGGGGTACCTTATGGCTACACCTTC. The encoded protein is CASSPMAGVPYGYTF.

The chain links TRBV11-2 to TRBJ1-1; TRBD1 agrees at 10 bases. CDR1 and CDR2 from the germline V gene are SGHAT and FQNNGV. The CDR3 has 18 amino acids. V lost 0 bases and J lost 1; bases outside the gene matches: 8. The DNA of the CDR3 is TGTGCCAGCAGCTTAGATCCGAGGGACAGGGGTGGGAACACTGAAGCTTTCTTT. Its translation is CASSLDPRDRGGNTEAFF.

The sample holds one count of this clone. The chain joins TRBV7-2 to TRBJ2-5, with a weak D call TRBD1 (7 bases). The CDR3 covers 15 residues. The V and J ends lost 0 bases and 2 bases respectively, with 10 bases between them. Germline CDR1 reads SGHTA; CDR2 reads FQGNSA. The CDR3 loop reads CASSLARGVQETQYF. The CDR3 nucleotides are TGTGCCAGCAGCTTAGCCAGGGGGGTACAAGAGACCCAGTACTTC. Full variable domain (outside the CDR3, taken from reference TRBV7-2 and TRBJ2-5): GAGVSQSPSNKVTEKGKDVELRCDPISGHTALYWYRQSLGQGLEFLIYFQGNSAPDKSGLPSDRFSAERTGGSVSTLTIQRTQQEDSAVYLCASSLARGVQETQYFGPGTRLLVL.

The J gene is TRBJ2-6, the V gene TRBV9; D might be TRBD1 (7 bases). Germline V CDR1 and CDR2: SGDLS, YYNGEE. The CDR3 is made up of 16 amino acids. The ends were cut back, 3 bases at V and 2 bases at J, with 12 bases in the middle. The CDR3 coding sequence is TGTGCCAGCAGCGCCAGGGGGGATGCTGGGGCCAACGTCCTGACTTTC. Its protein is CASSARGDAGANVLTF.

J is TRBJ2-1 and V is TRBV28; tentative D call: TRBD1 (5 bases). Looked up from germline, CDR1 is MDHEN and CDR2 is SYDVKM. The V end was cut by 3 bases, the J end by 5 bases, with 14 bases between. The CDR3 sequence is 15 residues long. As DNA, the CDR3 is TGTGCCAGCAGTTTTTCAGTCAGGGTGAACAATGAGCAGTTCTTC. Encoded protein: CASSFSVRVNNEQFF. The full variable domain, in which reference TRBV28 and TRBJ2-1 provide the parts outside the CDR3, is DVKVTQSSRYLVKRTGEKVFLECVQDMDHENMFWYRQDPGLGLRLIYFSYDVKMKEKGDIPEGYSVSREKKERFSLILESASTNQTSMYLCASSFSVRVNNEQFFGPGTRLTVL.

J is TRBJ2-2 and V is TRBV28, with 9 bases that match TRBD1. V was clipped by 5 bases and J by 1 base; unmatched bases: 5. CDR3 length equals 16 residues. Germline CDR1 MDHEN, CDR2 SYDVKM. CDR3 sequence (DNA): TGTGCCAGCAGTACCCGGACAGGGGAGAACACCGGGGAGCTGTTTTTT. It codes for CASSTRTGENTGELFF. Combining the CDR3 with reference TRBV28 and TRBJ2-2 gives the whole variable domain DVKVTQSSRYLVKRTGEKVFLECVQDMDHENMFWYRQDPGLGLRLIYFSYDVKMKEKGDIPEGYSVSREKKERFSLILESASTNQTSMYLCASSTRTGENTGELFFGEGSRLTVL.

This chain connects TRBV21-1 to TRBJ2-7; the D call in the table, TRBD1, was not verified against the DNA. TRBV21-1 is assigned pseudogene status. CDR3 length: 15 residues. This CDR3 is CASSNSYTNSYEQYF. CDR3 DNA sequence: TGTGCCAGCAGCAACTCGTACACAAACTCCTACGAGCAGTACTTC.

This clone was seen a single time. The chain uses TRBV9 and TRBJ2-2; 8 positions match TRBD2. With V trimmed by 4 bases and J by 0 bases, 2 bases remained unmatched. The CDR3 runs 15 residues. Germline-derived CDR1 and CDR2 are SGDLS and YYNGEE. The CDR3 DNA reads as TGTGCCAGCAGCTATAGCGGGGCGAACACCGGGGAGCTGTTTTTT. This sequence encodes CASSYSGANTGELFF. The whole variable domain, remainder taken from reference TRBV9 and TRBJ2-2, is DSGVTQTPKHLITATGQRVTLRCSPRSGDLSVYWYQQSLDQGLQFLIQYYNGEERAKGNILERFSAQQFPDLHSELNLSSLELGDSALYFCASSYSGANTGELFFGEGSRLTVL.

The chain is built from TRBV6-5 and TRBJ2-3, with 7 bases matching TRBD1. The CDR3 covers 12 residues. CDR1 is MNHEY, CDR2 SVGAGI, per germline. The trim removed 8 bases at V and 8 bases at J, leaving 7 bases unmatched. This CDR3 reads CASGLSGGTQYF. The CDR3 DNA follows: TGTGCCAGCGGCCTATCAGGGGGTACGCAGTATTTT.

This sequence joins TRBV4-3 and TRBJ2-2, with TRBD2 matching 7 bases. There are 18 residues in the CDR3. With 0 bases clipped from V and 2 bases from J, the junction kept 9 bases outside the gene matches. Germline loops: CDR1 LGHNA, CDR2 YSLEER. The CDR3 loop is CASSQEWGLAANTGELFF. The CDR3 region has the DNA TGCGCCAGCAGCCAAGAATGGGGCCTAGCGGCCAACACCGGGGAGCTGTTTTTT.

V is TRBV6-6 and J is TRBJ1-1; 9 nucleotides line up with TRBD1. After removal of 2 bases from V and 5 bases from J, the junction contained 3 bases not matched to a gene. This CDR3 is 14 amino acids long. In germline, CDR1 is MNHNY, CDR2 SVGAGI (reference sequence). The CDR3 DNA reads as TGTGCCAGCAGTTACGGACAGGGGTGGACTGAAGCTTTCTTT. Protein: CASSYGQGWTEAFF.

This chain uses TRBV7-3 with TRBJ1-3; a possible D gene is TRBD1 (5 bases). CDR1 SGHTA and CDR2 FQGTGA come from the germline V gene. With 5 bases removed from V and 2 bases from J, the gap between germline ends came to 7 bases. The CDR3 covers 13 residues. As DNA, the CDR3 is TGTGCCAGCAGCCCGACAGCTGGAAACACCATATATTTT. This gives the protein CASSPTAGNTIYF. The full variable domain, rest sourced from reference TRBV7-3 and TRBJ1-3, is GAGVSQTPSNKVTEKGKYVELRCDPISGHTALYWYRQSLGQGPEFLIYFQGTGAADDSGLPNDRFFAVRPEGSVSTLKIQRTERGDSAVYLCASSPTAGNTIYFGEGSWLTVV.

DNA for the CDR3: TGTGCCAGTAGACTACAGGGGGCCCGCAAATCGAATCAGCCCCAGCATTTT. Its protein is CASRLQGARKSNQPQHF. The V and J genes are TRBV19 and TRBJ1-5; 9 bases are shared with TRBD1. The germline V gene has CDR1 LNHDA and CDR2 SQIVND (reference sequence). V was pared by 6 bases and J by 4 bases, with 13 bases of the junction left unmatched. CDR3 length: 17 residues.

J is TRBJ1-2 and V is TRBV6-1; 8 positions match TRBD1. Per the germline V gene, CDR1 is MNHNS and CDR2 is SASEGT. The CDR3 covers 15 residues. Trimming removed 0 bases from V and 4 bases from J; junction bases left unmatched: 4. In nucleotides, the CDR3 is TGTGCCAGCAGTGAAGCGACAGGGGAGTTCTATGGCTACACCTTC. This encodes CASSEATGEFYGYTF.

V is TRBV18 and J is TRBJ1-5; no definite D call. Germline CDR1 and CDR2: KGHSH and LQKENI. CDR3 length: 12 residues. V lost 2 bases and J lost 7, with 6 bases in between. The CDR3 nucleotides read TGTGCCAGCTCACCAGGAGGCCAGCCCCAGCATTTT. Translation: CASSPGGQPQHF.

The chain carries TRBV19 and TRBJ1-5; D might be TRBD1 (6 bases). The length of the CDR3 is 14 residues. Trimming took 5 bases from V and 7 from J, leaving 15 bases between them. Germline lookup yields CDR1 LNHDA and CDR2 SQIVND (reference sequence). CDR3 DNA: TGTGCCAGTAGTGTCGGGGGGCCGGGACAGCCCCAGCATTTT. As protein: CASSVGGPGQPQHF.

The chain couples TRBV18 to TRBJ2-1; TRBD2 matches 9 bases. The length of the CDR3 is 15 residues. Trimming at V came to 5 bases and at J to 3 bases, leaving 5 bases not matched to a gene. Germline V gene lookup returns CDR1 KGHSH and CDR2 LQKENI. In DNA, the CDR3 is TGTGCCAGCTCATCCCTAGCGGGACGCTACAATGAGCAGTTCTTC. This translates into CASSSLAGRYNEQFF.

V usage is TRBV6-5 and J usage is TRBJ1-5; D is uncertain. Deletions cut 7 bases from V and 5 bases from J, with 12 bases between. CDR1 and CDR2 from the germline V gene are MNHEY and SVGAGI. This CDR3 region has 13 residues. The CDR3: CASTLPIDQPQHF. Written as DNA, the CDR3 is TGTGCCAGCACCCTACCCATAGATCAGCCCCAGCATTTT.

This chain links TRBV2 with TRBJ1-4, with TRBD1 as a possible D gene (5 bases). V gave up 3 bases and J gave up 8 bases, with 10 bases separating them. The germline V gene has CDR1 SNHLY and CDR2 FYNNEI. The CDR3 spans 13 residues. The CDR3 protein is CASSDLNREKLFF. CDR3 nucleotides: TGTGCCAGCAGTGACCTTAACAGGGAAAAACTGTTTTTT.

The genes are TRBV14 and TRBJ2-4, with 10 bases aligning to TRBD2. With V trimmed by 4 bases and J by 6 bases, 0 bases remained unmatched. The CDR3 has 13 residues. Germline V gene data show CDR1 as SGHDN and CDR2 as FVKESK. CDR3 region: CASSLAGGNIQYF. The CDR3 region has the DNA TGTGCCAGCAGCCTAGCGGGGGGAAACATTCAGTACTTC.

The genes are TRBV19 and TRBJ2-3; 12 positions match TRBD2. CDR1 is LNHDA and CDR2 is SQIVND in the germline V gene (reference sequence). The CDR3 is 16 residues long. V lost 1 base and J lost 1; bases outside the gene matches: 0. The CDR3 loop reads CASSIGTSGGTDTQYF. The CDR3 nucleotides are TGTGCCAGTAGTATAGGGACTAGCGGGGGCACAGATACGCAGTATTTT.

The table lists this clone with a count of one. This sequence joins TRBV11-2 and TRBJ1-1, with D unclear. Deletions cut 3 bases from V and 0 bases from J, with 11 bases between. CDR1 is SGHAT, CDR2 FQNNGV, per germline. This CDR3 spans 15 amino acids. For the CDR3, the DNA is TGTGCCAGCAGCTTTCGGTCGGGTATGAACACTGAAGCTTTCTTT. This encodes CASSFRSGMNTEAFF.

V and J are TRBV5-1 and TRBJ1-2; perhaps TRBD1 as D (5 bases). The ends were cut back, 1 base at V and 8 bases at J, with 12 bases in the middle. CDR1 SGHRS and CDR2 YFSETQ come from the germline V gene. CDR3 length equals 13 residues. The CDR3 spells CASSLIGALGYTF. DNA for the CDR3: TGCGCCAGCAGCTTGATAGGGGCCCTCGGCTACACCTTC. The whole variable domain, filled in from reference TRBV5-1 and TRBJ1-2, reads KAGVTQTPRYLIKTRGQQVTLSCSPISGHRSVSWYQQTPGQGLQFLFEYFSETQRNKGNFPGRFSGRQFSNSRSEMNVSTLELGDSALYLCASSLIGALGYTFGSGTRLTVV.

This rearrangement joins TRBV5-4 to TRBJ2-5; 7 nucleotides line up with TRBD2. Germline lookup yields CDR1 SGHNT and CDR2 YYREEE (reference sequence). V was pared by 5 bases and J by 5 bases, with 9 bases of the junction left unmatched. The CDR3 contains 14 residues. The CDR3: CASRAGTTEETQYF. In nucleotides, the CDR3 is TGTGCCAGCAGAGCCGGGACTACCGAGGAGACCCAGTACTTC.

The chain couples TRBV6-2 or TRBV6-3 to TRBJ1-5; the D is unclear. V lost 2 bases and J 4 bases, leaving 9 bases between the germline ends. Germline V gene data show CDR1 as MNHEY and CDR2 as SVGEGT. The CDR3 length is 14 residues. The DNA for the CDR3 is TGTGCCAGCAGTTACCGCCCAGATAATCAGCCCCAGCATTTT. This sequence encodes CASSYRPDNQPQHF.

The rearrangement joins TRBV7-7 to TRBJ2-7; 13 bases fit TRBD2. The germline gives CDR1 SSHAT, CDR2 FNYEAQ (reference sequence). Trimming took 5 bases from V and 5 from J; bases not matched to a gene: 6. There are 15 residues in the CDR3. CDR3 sequence (DNA): TGTGCCAGCAGCACCGGGACTAGCGGGATCAACGAGCAGTACTTC. Its translation is CASSTGTSGINEQYF.

This clone came up a few times. The chain uses TRBV15 and TRBJ1-5; D unclear. Germline CDR1 and CDR2: LNHNV and YYDKDF (reference sequence). Deletions cut 1 base from V and 5 bases from J, with 6 bases between. This CDR3 spans 13 amino acids. The DNA for the CDR3 is TGTGCCACCAGCAGAGCGGTTGATCAGCCCCAGCATTTT. Translated: CATSRAVDQPQHF. The full variable domain, its missing parts supplied by reference TRBV15 and TRBJ1-5, is DAMVIQNPRYQVTQFGKPVTLSCSQTLNHNVMYWYQQKSSQAPKLLFHYYDKDFNNEADTPDNFQSRRPNTSFCFLDIRSPGLGDTAMYLCATSRAVDQPQHFGDGTRLSIL.

This clone showed up many times. CDR3 amino acids: CASSGGTDRFEGYTF. CDR3 DNA sequence: TGTGCCAGCAGTGGAGGGACCGACAGGTTTGAAGGCTACACCTTC. The chain is built from TRBV2 and TRBJ1-2, with D possibly matching TRBD1 (6 bases). Trimming took 4 bases from V and 8 from J, leaving 20 bases between them. CDR1 SNHLY and CDR2 FYNNEI come from the germline V gene. The length of the CDR3 is 15 residues.

This rearrangement joins TRBV12-3 or TRBV12-4 to TRBJ2-7; tentatively, D is TRBD1 (5 bases). The CDR3 contains 13 residues. V lost 3 bases to trimming and J lost 3 bases, with 9 bases between them. The CDR3 DNA is TGTGCCAGCAGTTTTGGGGCCCTCTACGAGCAGTACTTC. Translating it yields CASSFGALYEQYF.

CDR3 nucleotides: TGTGCCAGCAGCTTAGCGGCGGGACAGGGAAACTATGGCTACACCTTC. This codes for CASSLAAGQGNYGYTF. V gene TRBV7-8 combines with J gene TRBJ1-2; 9 nucleotides line up with TRBD1. The CDR3 covers 16 residues. Germline values: CDR1 SGHVS, CDR2 FQNEAQ. Germline trimming cut 0 bases from V and 2 bases from J; bases unmatched to any gene: 4.